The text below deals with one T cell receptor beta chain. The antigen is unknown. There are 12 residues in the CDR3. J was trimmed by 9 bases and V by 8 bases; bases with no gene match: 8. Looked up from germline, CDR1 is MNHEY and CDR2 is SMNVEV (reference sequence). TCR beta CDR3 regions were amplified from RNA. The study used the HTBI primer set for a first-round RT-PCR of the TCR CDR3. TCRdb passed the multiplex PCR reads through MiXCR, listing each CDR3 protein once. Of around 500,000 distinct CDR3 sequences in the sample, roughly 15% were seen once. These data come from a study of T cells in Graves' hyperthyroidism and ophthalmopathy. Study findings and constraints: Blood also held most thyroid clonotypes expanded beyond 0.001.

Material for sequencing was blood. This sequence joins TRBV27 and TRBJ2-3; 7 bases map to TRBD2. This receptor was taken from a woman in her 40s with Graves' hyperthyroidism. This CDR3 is CASGPWGLTQYF. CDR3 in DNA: TGTGCCAGCGGACCATGGGGACTAACGCAGTATTTT.